The 14 T cell receptor beta chains in this list originate from one sample, sequenced in a study of HIV-infected patients and healthy controls. Around 530 ng RNA was reverse transcribed with alpha and beta constant-region primers. Using multiplexing indices, alpha and beta chain libraries were generated apart by chain-specific third strand synthesis. TCRdb used MiXCR to reprocess the 5' RACE reads, holding one entry per CDR3 protein. The sample comprises roughly 3,200 distinct CDR3 sequences, roughly 20% of which are singletons, and under 30% rests with the top ten. No cell fractionation was done, so the repertoire covers all unsorted peripheral blood T cells. The sequencing here drew on blood, taken before antiretroviral therapy. The receptors derive from an adult with HIV infection.

This clonotype is medium-sized by share. The gene calls are TRBV5-1 and TRBJ2-3; 12 bases agree with TRBD2. Trimming removed 3 bases from V and 4 bases from J; junction bases left unmatched: 0. The length of the CDR3 is 14 residues. The germline V gene has CDR1 SGHRS and CDR2 YFSETQ. DNA of the CDR3: TGCGCCAGCAGCTCTAGCGGGGGGGCAGATACGCAGTATTTT. As protein: CASSSSGGADTQYF. The full variable domain, with the rest looked up from reference TRBV5-1 and TRBJ2-3, is KAGVTQTPRYLIKTRGQQVTLSCSPISGHRSVSWYQQTPGQGLQFLFEYFSETQRNKGNFPGRFSGRQFSNSRSEMNVSTLELGDSALYLCASSSSGGADTQYFGPGTRLTVL.

This sequence joins TRBV24-1 and TRBJ2-3; 8 bases match TRBD1. Germline V gene sequence: CDR1 KGHDR, CDR2 SFDVKD. This CDR3 has 15 residues. Trimming took 6 bases from V and 5 from J; bases not matched to a gene: 9. The CDR3 DNA reads TGTGCCACCAGTTCCTCGACAGGGGTGAGAGATACGCAGTATTTT. It translates to CATSSSTGVRDTQYF.

In this sample, this clonotype is medium-sized. This chain joins TRBV12-3 or TRBV12-4 and TRBJ2-1; 9 bases line up with TRBD2. With 8 bases clipped from V and 0 bases from J, the junction kept 14 bases outside the gene matches. The CDR3 has 18 residues. The DNA of the CDR3 is TGTGCCAGCGCCCCACGCCTAGCGGGGTTGAGCTCCTACAATGAGCAGTTCTTC. It codes for CASAPRLAGLSSYNEQFF.

V usage is TRBV7-7 and J usage is TRBJ2-3, with TRBD2 as a possible D gene (6 bases). This CDR3 comprises 13 residues. Germline V lookup: CDR1 SSHAT, CDR2 FNYEAQ (reference sequence). CDR3 protein: CASGQDSTDTQYF. The CDR3 coding sequence is TGTGCTAGCGGCCAAGACAGCACAGATACGCAGTATTTT.

CDR3 loop: CASSLAAGGLEQFF. The CDR3 region has the DNA TGTGCCAGCAGCTTGGCCGCGGGGGGCCTTGAGCAGTTCTTC. The genes are TRBV5-6 and TRBJ2-1; 8 bases match TRBD2. The ends lost 0 bases at V and 9 bases at J; junction bases unmatched: 5. Germline V CDR1 and CDR2: SGHDT, YYEEEE. The CDR3 sequence is 14 residues long. Full variable domain (outside the CDR3, taken from reference TRBV5-6 and TRBJ2-1): DAGVTQSPTHLIKTRGQQVTLRCSPKSGHDTVSWYQQALGQGPQFIFQYYEEEERQRGNFPDRFSGHQFPNYSSELNVNALLLGDSALYLCASSLAAGGLEQFFGPGTRLTVL.

By its share, this clonotype is medium-sized. This chain uses TRBV6-2 or TRBV6-3 with TRBJ1-2, with a tentative D call TRBD1 (6 bases). CDR3 size: 15 residues. Germline-derived CDR1 and CDR2 are MNHEY and SVGEGT. V lost 6 bases and J 5 bases, leaving 19 bases between the germline ends. The CDR3 protein is CASSRKQGAHYGYTF. The CDR3 DNA reads as TGTGCCAGCAGCCGTAAACAGGGCGCTCATTATGGCTACACCTTC.

This clonotype has just a few counts. J is TRBJ2-3 and V is TRBV19, with 10 bases identical to TRBD1. Germline V gene data show CDR1 as LNHDA and CDR2 as SQIVND (reference sequence). J gave up 2 bases and V 9 bases, and 11 bases lay outside the gene matches. This CDR3 is 16 amino acids long. The CDR3 nucleotides are TGTGCCAGCACGGACCTTGGACAGGGGGACACAGATACGCAGTATTTT. This sequence encodes CASTDLGQGDTDTQYF.

Relative to its sample, this clonotype is medium-sized. The J gene is TRBJ2-1, the V gene TRBV7-9; D gene ambiguous. Trimming stripped 4 bases from V and 8 bases from J, with 6 bases between. This CDR3 is 11 amino acids long. Per the germline V gene, CDR1 is SEHNR and CDR2 is FQNEAQ (reference sequence). The CDR3: CASSSYDEQFF. The CDR3 nucleotides read TGTGCCAGCAGCTCATACGATGAGCAGTTCTTC.

This clonotype was counted only a few times. This chain links TRBV2 with TRBJ2-2; tentative D call: TRBD1 (5 bases). Germline CDR1 reads SNHLY; CDR2 reads FYNNEI. This CDR3 has 14 residues. Deletions cut 6 bases from V and 6 bases from J, with 14 bases between. The CDR3 nucleotides read TGTGCCAGCAGCCCTTCAGTAGGGGCCGGGGAGCTGTTTTTT. Encoded protein: CASSPSVGAGELFF.

In its sample, this clonotype ranks as medium-sized (0.01 to 0.1%). The chain recombines TRBV5-4 with TRBJ2-3, with D hard to call. CDR1 SGHNT and CDR2 YYREEE come from the germline V gene (reference sequence). The CDR3 sequence is 12 residues long. V dropped 0 bases and J dropped 6 bases, with 5 bases sitting between them. This chain's CDR3 is CASSLGADTQYF. The CDR3 coding sequence is TGTGCCAGCAGCTTGGGGGCGGATACGCAGTATTTT.

This rearrangement joins TRBV5-1 to TRBJ2-3, with D possibly TRBD1 on 5 matching bases. The CDR3 length is 14 residues. From germline, CDR1 is SGHRS and CDR2 YFSETQ. V lost 0 bases and J lost 1, with 6 bases in between. CDR3 loop: CASSLATGTDTQYF. Here the CDR3 DNA reads TGCGCCAGCAGCTTGGCGACAGGCACAGATACGCAGTATTTT.

CDR3 in DNA: TGTGCCAGCAGCTTAGGACAGTACTCCTACAATGAGCAGTTCTTC. This codes for CASSLGQYSYNEQFF. V and J are TRBV7-2 and TRBJ2-1; perhaps TRBD1 as D (5 bases). There are 15 residues in the CDR3. Germline V lookup: CDR1 SGHTA, CDR2 FQGNSA. Trimming cost V 1 base and J 0 bases, with 7 bases left between them.

Within the sample, this clonotype is medium-sized. The V and J genes are TRBV27 and TRBJ1-2; D perhaps matches TRBD1 (5 bases). This CDR3 has 13 amino acids. Germline V lookup: CDR1 MNHEY, CDR2 SMNVEV (reference sequence). V lost 5 bases and J 8 bases, leaving 15 bases between the germline ends. The CDR3: CASSPGTAWGYTF. The CDR3 bases are TGTGCCAGCAGTCCAGGGACGGCGTGGGGCTACACCTTC.

Concerning this clonotype: One end of the junction is discordant with germline, which a read error may explain. This chain joins TRBV2 and TRBJ2-1; 13 bases match TRBD2. CDR3 length: 15 residues. CDR1 and CDR2 (germline): SNHLY, FYNNEI. The CDR3 bases are TGTGCCATCAGTGCCCCTGGACTAGCGGGGGATGAGCAGTTCTTC. As protein: CAISAPGLAGDEQFF.